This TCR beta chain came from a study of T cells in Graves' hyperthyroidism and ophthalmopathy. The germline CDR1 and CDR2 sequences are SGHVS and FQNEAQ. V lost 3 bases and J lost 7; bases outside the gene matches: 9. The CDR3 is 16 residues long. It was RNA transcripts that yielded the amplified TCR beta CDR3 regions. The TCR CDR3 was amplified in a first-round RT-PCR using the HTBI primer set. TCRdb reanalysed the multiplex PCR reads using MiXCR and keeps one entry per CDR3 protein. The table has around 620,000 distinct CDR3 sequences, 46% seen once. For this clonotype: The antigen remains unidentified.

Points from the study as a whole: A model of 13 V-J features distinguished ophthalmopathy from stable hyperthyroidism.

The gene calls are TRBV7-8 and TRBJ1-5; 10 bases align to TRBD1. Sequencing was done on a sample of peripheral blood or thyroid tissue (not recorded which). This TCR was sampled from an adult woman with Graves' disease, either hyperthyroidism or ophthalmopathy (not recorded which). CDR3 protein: CASSLARDRGWQPQHF. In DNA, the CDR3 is TGTGCCAGCAGCTTGGCCCGGGACAGGGGATGGCAGCCCCAGCATTTT.